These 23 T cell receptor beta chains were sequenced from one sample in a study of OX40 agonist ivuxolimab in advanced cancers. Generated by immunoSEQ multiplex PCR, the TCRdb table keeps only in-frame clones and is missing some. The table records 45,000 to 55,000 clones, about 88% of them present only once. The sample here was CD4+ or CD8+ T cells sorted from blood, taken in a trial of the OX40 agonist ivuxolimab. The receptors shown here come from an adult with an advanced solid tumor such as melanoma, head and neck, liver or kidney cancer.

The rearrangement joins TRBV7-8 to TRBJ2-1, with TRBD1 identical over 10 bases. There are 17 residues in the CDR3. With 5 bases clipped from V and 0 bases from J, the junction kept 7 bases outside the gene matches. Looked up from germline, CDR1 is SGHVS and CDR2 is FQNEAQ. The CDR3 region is CASSLRDRGSSYNEQFF. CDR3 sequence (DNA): TGTGCCAGCAGCCTCCGGGACAGGGGATCCTCCTACAATGAGCAGTTCTTC.

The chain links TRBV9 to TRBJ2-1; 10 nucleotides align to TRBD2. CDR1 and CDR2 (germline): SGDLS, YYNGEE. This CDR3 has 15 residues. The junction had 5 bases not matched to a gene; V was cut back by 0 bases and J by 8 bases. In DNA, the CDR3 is TGTGCCAGCAGCGTAGCGAGCGGGAGGGTCGATGAGCAGTTCTTC. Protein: CASSVASGRVDEQFF.

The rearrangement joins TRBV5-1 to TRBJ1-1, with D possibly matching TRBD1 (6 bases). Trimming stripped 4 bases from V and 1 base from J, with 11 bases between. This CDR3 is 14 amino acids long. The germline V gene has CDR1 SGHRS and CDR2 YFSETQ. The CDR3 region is CASSRGGGNTEAFF. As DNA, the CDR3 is TGCGCCAGCAGCCGCGGAGGGGGGAACACTGAAGCTTTCTTT.

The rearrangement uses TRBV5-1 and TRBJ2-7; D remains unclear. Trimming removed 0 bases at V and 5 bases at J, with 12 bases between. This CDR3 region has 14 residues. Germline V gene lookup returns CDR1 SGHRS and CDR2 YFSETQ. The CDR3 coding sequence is TGCGCCAGCAGCTTGGAGGCAGGACCCGACGAGCAGTACTTC. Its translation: CASSLEAGPDEQYF. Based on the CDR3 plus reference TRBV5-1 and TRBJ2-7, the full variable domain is KAGVTQTPRYLIKTRGQQVTLSCSPISGHRSVSWYQQTPGQGLQFLFEYFSETQRNKGNFPGRFSGRQFSNSRSEMNVSTLELGDSALYLCASSLEAGPDEQYFGPGTRLTVT.

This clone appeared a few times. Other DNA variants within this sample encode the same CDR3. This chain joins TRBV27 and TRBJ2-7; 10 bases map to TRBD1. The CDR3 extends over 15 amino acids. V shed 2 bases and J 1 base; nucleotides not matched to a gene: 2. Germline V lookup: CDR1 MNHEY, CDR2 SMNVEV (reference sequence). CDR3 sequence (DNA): TGTGCCAGCAGTTTAGGGACAGGGGTATCCTACGAGCAGTACTTC. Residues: CASSLGTGVSYEQYF.

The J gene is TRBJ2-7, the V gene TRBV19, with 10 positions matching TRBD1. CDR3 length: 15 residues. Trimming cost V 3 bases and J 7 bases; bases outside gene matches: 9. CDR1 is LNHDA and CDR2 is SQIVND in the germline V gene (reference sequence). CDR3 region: CASSIQGTGAREQYF. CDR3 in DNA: TGTGCCAGTAGTATCCAAGGGACAGGGGCTCGGGAGCAGTACTTC. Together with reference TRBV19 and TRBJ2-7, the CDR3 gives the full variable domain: DGGITQSPKYLFRKEGQNVTLSCEQNLNHDAMYWYRQDPGQGLRLIYYSQIVNDFQKGDIAEGYSVSREKKESFPLTVTSAQKNPTAFYLCASSIQGTGAREQYFGPGTRLTVT.

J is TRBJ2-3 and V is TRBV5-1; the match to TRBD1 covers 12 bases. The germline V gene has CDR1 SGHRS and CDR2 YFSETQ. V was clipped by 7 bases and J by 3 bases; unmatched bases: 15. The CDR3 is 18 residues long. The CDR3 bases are TGCGCCAGCGCGAGGGACCGGGGACAGGGGGCACGGACAGATACGCAGTATTTT. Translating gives CASARDRGQGARTDTQYF.

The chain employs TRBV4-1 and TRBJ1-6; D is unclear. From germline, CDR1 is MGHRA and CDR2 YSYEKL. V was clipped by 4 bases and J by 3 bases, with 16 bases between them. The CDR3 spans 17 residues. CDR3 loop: CASSPGPPRGYNSPLHF. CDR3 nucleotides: TGCGCCAGCAGCCCCGGGCCTCCCCGGGGCTATAATTCACCCCTCCACTTT.

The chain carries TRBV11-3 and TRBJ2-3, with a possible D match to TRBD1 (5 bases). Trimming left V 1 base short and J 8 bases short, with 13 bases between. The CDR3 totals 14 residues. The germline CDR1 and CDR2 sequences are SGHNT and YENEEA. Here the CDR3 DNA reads TGTGCCAGCAGCTTAGTAGGGGCTAGGGCTACGCAGTATTTT. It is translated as CASSLVGARATQYF. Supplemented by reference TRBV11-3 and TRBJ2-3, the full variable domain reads EAGVVQSPRYKIIEKKQPVAFWCNPISGHNTLYWYLQNLGQGPELLIRYENEEAVDDSQLPKDRFSAERLKGVDSTLKIQPAELGDSAVYLCASSLVGARATQYFGPGTRLTVL.

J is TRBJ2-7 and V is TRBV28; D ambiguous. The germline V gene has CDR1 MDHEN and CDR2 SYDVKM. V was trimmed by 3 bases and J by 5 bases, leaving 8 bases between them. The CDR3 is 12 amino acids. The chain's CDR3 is CASSLGQNEQYF. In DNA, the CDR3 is TGTGCCAGCAGTTTGGGTCAGAACGAGCAGTACTTC.

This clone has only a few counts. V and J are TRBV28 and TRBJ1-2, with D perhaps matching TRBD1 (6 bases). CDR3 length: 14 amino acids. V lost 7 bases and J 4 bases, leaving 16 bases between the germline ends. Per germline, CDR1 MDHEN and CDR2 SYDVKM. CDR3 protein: CASTKAGESYGYTF. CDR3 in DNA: TGTGCCAGCACCAAGGCAGGGGAGTCCTATGGCTACACCTTC.

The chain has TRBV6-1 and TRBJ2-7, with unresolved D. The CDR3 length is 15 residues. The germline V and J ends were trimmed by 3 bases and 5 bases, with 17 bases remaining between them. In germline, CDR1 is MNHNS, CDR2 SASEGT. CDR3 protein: CASSDRFGSSHEQYF. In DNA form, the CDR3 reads TGTGCCAGCAGTGACCGGTTCGGGTCATCCCACGAGCAGTACTTC.

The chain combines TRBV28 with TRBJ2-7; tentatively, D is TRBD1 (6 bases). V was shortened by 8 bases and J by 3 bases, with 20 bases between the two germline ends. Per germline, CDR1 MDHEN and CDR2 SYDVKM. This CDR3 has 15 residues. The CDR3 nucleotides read TGTGCCAGCGGAGGACAGTCCGCTGGAAACTACGAGCAGTACTTC. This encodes CASGGQSAGNYEQYF.

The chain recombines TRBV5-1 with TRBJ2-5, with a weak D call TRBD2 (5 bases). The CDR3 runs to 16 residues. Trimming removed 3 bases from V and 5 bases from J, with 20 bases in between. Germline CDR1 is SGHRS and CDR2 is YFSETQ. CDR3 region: CASSWTPSSERETQYF. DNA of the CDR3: TGCGCCAGCAGCTGGACCCCTAGCTCAGAAAGGGAGACCCAGTACTTC.

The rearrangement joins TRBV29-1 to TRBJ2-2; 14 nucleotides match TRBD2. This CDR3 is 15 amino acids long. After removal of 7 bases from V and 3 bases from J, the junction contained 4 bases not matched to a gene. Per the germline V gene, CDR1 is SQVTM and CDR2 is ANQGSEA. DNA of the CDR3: TGCAGCGGACTAGCGGGAGGGCCCGACACCGGGGAGCTGTTTTTT. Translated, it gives CSGLAGGPDTGELFF.

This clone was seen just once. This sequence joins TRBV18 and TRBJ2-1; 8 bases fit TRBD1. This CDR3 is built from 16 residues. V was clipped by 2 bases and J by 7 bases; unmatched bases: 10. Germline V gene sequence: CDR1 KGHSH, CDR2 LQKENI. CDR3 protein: CASSPFGQGALNEQFF. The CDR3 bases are TGTGCCAGCTCACCATTTGGGCAGGGGGCCTTAAATGAGCAGTTCTTC.

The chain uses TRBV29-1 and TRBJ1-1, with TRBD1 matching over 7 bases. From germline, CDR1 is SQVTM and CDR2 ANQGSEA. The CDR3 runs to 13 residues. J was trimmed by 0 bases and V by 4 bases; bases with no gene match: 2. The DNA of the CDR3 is TGCAGCGTTGGGGACAGCATGAACACTGAAGCTTTCTTT. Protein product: CSVGDSMNTEAFF.

CDR3 sequence (DNA): TGTGCCAGCAGCTTACAGATGACCGGGGAGCTGTTTTTT. This gives the protein CASSLQMTGELFF. J is TRBJ2-2 and V is TRBV7-3; no definite D call. Germline V CDR1 and CDR2: SGHTA, FQGTGA. The length of the CDR3 is 13 residues. With 2 bases removed from V and 5 bases from J, the gap between germline ends came to 6 bases.

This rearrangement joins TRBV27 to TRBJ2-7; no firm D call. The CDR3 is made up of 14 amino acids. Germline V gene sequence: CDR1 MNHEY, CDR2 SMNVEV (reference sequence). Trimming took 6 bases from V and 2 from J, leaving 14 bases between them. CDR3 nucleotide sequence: TGTGCCAGCAGGAAAACAGCATACCCCTACGAGCAGTACTTC. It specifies CASRKTAYPYEQYF.

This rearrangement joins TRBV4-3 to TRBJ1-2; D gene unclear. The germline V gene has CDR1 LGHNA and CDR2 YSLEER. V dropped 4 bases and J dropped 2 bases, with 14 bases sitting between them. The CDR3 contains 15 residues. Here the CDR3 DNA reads TGCGCCAGCAGCCGCGGATTAGGACGGAACTATGGCTACACCTTC. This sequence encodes CASSRGLGRNYGYTF.

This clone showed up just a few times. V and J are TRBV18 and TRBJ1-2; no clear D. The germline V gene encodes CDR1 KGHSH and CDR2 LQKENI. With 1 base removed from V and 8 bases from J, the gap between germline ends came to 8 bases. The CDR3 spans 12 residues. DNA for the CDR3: TGTGCCAGCTCACCACGAGTGGAAGGCTACACCTTC. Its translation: CASSPRVEGYTF. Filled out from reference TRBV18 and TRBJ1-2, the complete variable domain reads NAGVMQNPRHLVRRRGQEARLRCSPMKGHSHVYWYRQLPEEGLKFMVYLQKENIIDESGMPKERFSAEFPKEGPSILRIQQVVRGDSAAYFCASSPRVEGYTFGSGTRLTVV.

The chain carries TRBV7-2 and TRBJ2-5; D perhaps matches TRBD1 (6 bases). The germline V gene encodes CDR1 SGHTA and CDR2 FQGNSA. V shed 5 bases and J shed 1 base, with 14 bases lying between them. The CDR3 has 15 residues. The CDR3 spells CASSPQTTGQETQYF. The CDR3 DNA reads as TGTGCCAGCAGCCCACAGACGACAGGCCAAGAGACCCAGTACTTC.

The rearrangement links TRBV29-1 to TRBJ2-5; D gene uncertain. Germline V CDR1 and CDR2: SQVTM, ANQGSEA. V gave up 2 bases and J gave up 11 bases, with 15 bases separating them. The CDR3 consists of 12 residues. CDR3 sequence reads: CSVEQLGMAQYF. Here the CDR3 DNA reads TGCAGCGTTGAACAGCTGGGGATGGCTCAGTACTTC.